Listed here is a single T cell receptor (beta chain). Its antigen is unidentified. This sample was taken from a study of cytomegalovirus exposure and HLA in healthy donors. Findings and limits, study-wide: In a later analysis, compared with equally common non-associated chains, HLA-associated beta chains were more expanded. Some TCR beta chains (roughly 150 of them) were listed as cytomegalovirus-associated.

Donors consisted of healthy bone marrow donors. PCR was performed using 60 Vbeta and 13 Jbeta primers. How the authors handled the data: A later analysis tallied 80 million to 100 million unique TCR beta chains, 9.5 million to 14 million of them shared. Measured with immunoSEQ multiplex PCR; TCRdb has only the in-frame clones, and not every one. That table supplies the V and J calls and clone size; D and trimming were determined from the DNA. The profile shows some 150,000 clones, around 81% of them singletons. The germline V gene encodes CDR1 KGHSH and CDR2 LQKENI. V was pared by 0 bases and J by 4 bases, with 12 bases between. The CDR3 has 15 amino acids.

This clonotype originated in a man aged 45-65 years in good health and CMV-seronegative. The material sequenced was PBMCs. The rearrangement joins TRBV18 to TRBJ2-5; D is perhaps TRBD1 (5 bases). Written as DNA, the CDR3 is TGTGCCAGCTCACCACCGGGGCAGCCGGGAGAGACCCAGTACTTC. Amino acid sequence: CASSPPGQPGETQYF. The whole variable domain, remainder taken from reference TRBV18 and TRBJ2-5, is NAGVMQNPRHLVRRRGQEARLRCSPMKGHSHVYWYRQLPEEGLKFMVYLQKENIIDESGMPKERFSAEFPKEGPSILRIQQVVRGDSAAYFCASSPPGQPGETQYFGPGTRLLVL.